This T cell receptor beta chain was sequenced during a study of identical twins. Study-wide points: With monozygotic twins, out-of-frame TCR alpha sharing exceeded what models estimated.

TCRdb independently ran MiXCR on the 5' RACE reads; one entry per CDR3 protein. The sample shows about 700,000 distinct CDR3 sequences, around 8.6% of them seen only once. The CDR3 is 18 amino acids. Trimming pared 6 bases from V and 0 bases from J, leaving 20 bases between. CDR1 SGHAT and CDR2 FQDESV come from the germline V gene (reference sequence). In this sample, this clonotype turned up a few times. Its antigen is not known. Only healthy Caucasians were enrolled as donors. The same sample was also used in a study of yellow fever vaccine responses in identical twins. That work contributes: On the reported evidence, twins' vaccine T cell responses seemed partly convergent and partly personalized.

The chain links TRBV11-1 to TRBJ2-2; a weak D match, TRBD2 (5 bases). The specimen was PBMCs. The source of this sequence is a woman in her late teens or twenties in good health. The CDR3 DNA follows: TGTGCCAGCAGTACGAGGGAAGTTGTCAGCGCGAACACCGGGGAGCTGTTTTTT. It is translated as CASSTREVVSANTGELFF.